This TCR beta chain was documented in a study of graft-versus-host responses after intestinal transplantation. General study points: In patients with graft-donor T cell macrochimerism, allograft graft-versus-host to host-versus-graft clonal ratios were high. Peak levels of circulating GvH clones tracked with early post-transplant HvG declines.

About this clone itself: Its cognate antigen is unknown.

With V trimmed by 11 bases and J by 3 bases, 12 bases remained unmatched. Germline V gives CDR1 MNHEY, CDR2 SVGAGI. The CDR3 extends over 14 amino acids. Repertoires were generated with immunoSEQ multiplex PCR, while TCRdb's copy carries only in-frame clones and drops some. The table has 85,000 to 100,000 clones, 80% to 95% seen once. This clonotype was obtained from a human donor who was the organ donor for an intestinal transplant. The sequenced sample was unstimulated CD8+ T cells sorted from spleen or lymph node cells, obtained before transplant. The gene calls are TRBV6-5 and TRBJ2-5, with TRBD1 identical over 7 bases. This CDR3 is CADEAIGTEETQYF. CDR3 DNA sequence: TGTGCCGACGAAGCCATCGGGACAGAAGAGACCCAGTACTTC.